Listed below are T cell receptor beta chains from one sample, sequenced in a study of blood T cells in healthy people across ages. From the 5' RACE reads, TCRdb called clonotypes with MiXCR, one entry per CDR3 protein. The sample carries about 1,000,000 distinct CDR3 sequences, around 43% recorded once. The material sequenced was blood. All receptors derive from a woman aged 55 to 70 in good health. The CDR3 runs from the conserved cysteine through the conserved F or W. A D gene is named only where the DNA matches it firmly. Expanded clones get a size class; other rows say once, few or many, or leave the size out.

cdr3_nt cdr3_aa j_call clone_size d_call v_call
TGTGCCAGCAGGCCCTCCCGGCGGGATACGCAGTATTTT CASRPSRRDTQYF TRBJ2-3 few NA TRBV7-2
TGTGCCAGCAACCCCGGGAGCCGCTTGCAGACTGAAGCTTTCTTT CASNPGSRLQTEAFF TRBJ1-1 few NA TRBV12-3/TRBV12-4
TGCAGTGCTTACGGCGGCTCGGGCTACGAGCAGTACTTC CSAYGGSGYEQYF TRBJ2-7 few NA TRBV20-1
TGTGCCAGCAGCTTAAAGGGCGGGAGGGCAGATACGCAGTATTTT CASSLKGGRADTQYF TRBJ2-3 NA TRBD2 TRBV7-3
TGTGCCAGCAGCGCCACGCGTGGGGGTTACGAGCAGTACTTC CASSATRGGYEQYF TRBJ2-7 NA NA TRBV7-9
TGTGCCACCAGCAGAGATCTACGGGTTGAGACCCAGTACTTC CATSRDLRVETQYF TRBJ2-5 NA NA TRBV15
TGCAGTGCTAGAGCCGTTCAGGGACAGGGGGCTTATGGCTACACCTTC CSARAVQGQGAYGYTF TRBJ1-2 once TRBD1 TRBV20-1
TGTGCCAGCAGCTCCCGCCTGGAGCGGGGGTACAATGAGCAGTTCTTC CASSSRLERGYNEQFF TRBJ2-1 NA TRBD2 TRBV7-2
TGTGCCAGCAGTGGGTTGCTCAGCACAGATACGCAGTATTTT CASSGLLSTDTQYF TRBJ2-3 NA NA TRBV25-1
TGCAGTGCTAGGGGGACTAGCGGGAGGGCCGGGGGCGGCAATGAGCAGTACTTC CSARGTSGRAGGGNEQYF TRBJ2-7 NA TRBD2 TRBV20-1
TGTGCCAGCAGCGACGCAGGGGTTTGGGGCCAAGAGACCCAGTACTTC CASSDAGVWGQETQYF TRBJ2-5 few NA TRBV3-1
TGTGCCAGCAGCCAAGGGGACTCCTCTCTGGACGAGCAGTACTTC CASSQGDSSLDEQYF TRBJ2-7 NA NA TRBV3-1
TGCAGCGTTCGCCAAGGCGGTACATCCACAGATACGCAGTATTTT CSVRQGGTSTDTQYF TRBJ2-3 NA NA TRBV29-1
TGTGCCTGGGGGACTAGCGGAGGAGGGACGCAGTATTTT CAWGTSGGGTQYF TRBJ2-3 NA TRBD2 TRBV30
TGTGCCAGCAGTCCCCCGGGTGGAGGAAAAGAGACCCAGTACTTC CASSPPGGGKETQYF TRBJ2-5 NA NA TRBV27
TGTGCCAGCAGCTTAGGAGTTCGCACAGATACGCAGTATTTT CASSLGVRTDTQYF TRBJ2-3 many NA TRBV11-2
TGTGCCAGCTCGTCCCTCCTCCGACAGGGGATGGAAGCTTTCTTT CASSSLLRQGMEAFF TRBJ1-1 NA TRBD1 TRBV7-2